The rows below give T cell receptor beta chains drawn from one sample of a study of CDR3 diversity in severe acne. MiXCR was run by TCRdb on the PCR reads, yielding one entry per CDR3 protein. The data contain around 94,000 distinct CDR3 sequences, around 56% of them singletons. The sequenced sample was blood. The receptors shown here come from a male donor with acne. CDR3s include the opening cysteine and the closing phenylalanine or tryptophan. Each record gives: clone size, V gene, J gene, D gene, CDR3 DNA, CDR3 protein. A D gene is named only where the DNA matches it firmly. The size of a clone is reported for some rows only, either as once, few or many, or as a class for expanded clones.

clone size: NA
V gene: TRBV24-1
J gene: TRBJ2-5
D gene: NA
CDR3 DNA: TGTGCCACCAGTGATTTGCTTAGTGGACAAGAGACCCAGTACTTC
CDR3 protein: CATSDLLSGQETQYF

clone size: few
V gene: TRBV18
J gene: TRBJ2-7
D gene: TRBD1
CDR3 DNA: TGTGCCAGCTCACCAAGAGGACAGGGGAAGAACGAGCAGTACTTC
CDR3 protein: CASSPRGQGKNEQYF

clone size: few
V gene: TRBV13
J gene: TRBJ1-1
D gene: TRBD1
CDR3 DNA: TGTGCCAGCAGCTTAGGGGACAGGGGCCAGTATGGTTTCTTT
CDR3 protein: CASSLGDRGQYGFF

clone size: NA
V gene: TRBV7-9
J gene: TRBJ1-2
D gene: NA
CDR3 DNA: TGTGCCAGCAGCCAGGGGCCAGCTAACTATGGCTACACCTTC
CDR3 protein: CASSQGPANYGYTF

clone size: NA
V gene: TRBV7-2
J gene: TRBJ1-2
D gene: NA
CDR3 DNA: TGTGCCAGCAGCTTAAGGGACACTAAATCACTGGACTATGGCTACACCTTC
CDR3 protein: CASSLRDTKSLDYGYTF

clone size: many
V gene: TRBV20-1
J gene: TRBJ1-5
D gene: TRBD1
CDR3 DNA: TGCAGTGCTAGAGACCCGGGACAGGGAGACCATCAGCCCCAGCATTTT
CDR3 protein: CSARDPGQGDHQPQHF

clone size: many
V gene: TRBV20-1
J gene: TRBJ2-1
D gene: NA
CDR3 DNA: TGCAGTGCTAGAGAGCGTAGGACCGCCAATGAGCAGTTCTTC
CDR3 protein: CSARERRTANEQFF

clone size: many
V gene: TRBV20-1
J gene: TRBJ2-7
D gene: NA
CDR3 DNA: TGCAGTGCTCTGGCGGGGACAGCCTACGAGCAGTACTTC
CDR3 protein: CSALAGTAYEQYF

clone size: NA
V gene: TRBV10-2
J gene: TRBJ1-5
D gene: TRBD1
CDR3 DNA: TGCGCCAGCAGCCAAACCGGGACAGGGGGTCAGCCCCAGCATTTT
CDR3 protein: CASSQTGTGGQPQHF

clone size: NA
V gene: TRBV14
J gene: TRBJ1-6
D gene: NA
CDR3 DNA: TGTGCCAGCAGGGAACCCGGGGTCGCCAATTCACCCCTCCACTTT
CDR3 protein: CASREPGVANSPLHF

clone size: few
V gene: TRBV3-1
J gene: TRBJ1-1
D gene: NA
CDR3 DNA: TGTGCCAGCAGCCCCTACATGAACACTGAAGCTTTCTTT
CDR3 protein: CASSPYMNTEAFF

clone size: few
V gene: TRBV19
J gene: TRBJ1-2
D gene: NA
CDR3 DNA: TGTGCCAGTAGTATTATTACAGGGAGTTCGCGTGGCTACACCTTC
CDR3 protein: CASSIITGSSRGYTF

clone size: NA
V gene: TRBV5-6
J gene: TRBJ2-5
D gene: TRBD1
CDR3 DNA: TGTGCCAGCAGCTTGCGGGGACAGCAAGAGACCCAGTACTTC
CDR3 protein: CASSLRGQQETQYF

clone size: NA
V gene: TRBV6-5
J gene: TRBJ1-2
D gene: NA
CDR3 DNA: TGTGCCAGCAGACTTCAGGACAGAACCTATGGCTACACCTTC
CDR3 protein: CASRLQDRTYGYTF

clone size: once
V gene: TRBV13
J gene: TRBJ2-5
D gene: NA
CDR3 DNA: TGTGCCAGCAGCGTAGTAGGCGGGGACGGCTACCTAGAGACCCAGTACTTC
CDR3 protein: CASSVVGGDGYLETQYF

clone size: many
V gene: TRBV20-1
J gene: TRBJ2-1
D gene: NA
CDR3 DNA: TGCAGTGCTTTGCCCCTAGGAGTGGTTGAGCAGTTCTTC
CDR3 protein: CSALPLGVVEQFF

clone size: many
V gene: TRBV20-1
J gene: TRBJ2-2
D gene: TRBD2
CDR3 DNA: TGCAGTGCTTCCCTCTCGGGGGGGAATATGGCCGGGGAGCTGTTTTTT
CDR3 protein: CSASLSGGNMAGELFF

clone size: NA
V gene: TRBV7-8
J gene: TRBJ2-5
D gene: TRBD1
CDR3 DNA: TGTGCCAGCAGCCGACAGGGGGGAGAGACCCAGTACTTC
CDR3 protein: CASSRQGGETQYF

clone size: few
V gene: TRBV3-1
J gene: TRBJ2-1
D gene: TRBD1
CDR3 DNA: TGTGCCAGCAGTTCAACCGGACAGGGAGACAATGAGCAGTTCTTC
CDR3 protein: CASSSTGQGDNEQFF

clone size: NA
V gene: TRBV9
J gene: TRBJ2-7
D gene: TRBD2
CDR3 DNA: TGTGCCAGCAGTTCTGGCGGGGGGGATTACGAGCAGTACTTC
CDR3 protein: CASSSGGGDYEQYF

clone size: NA
V gene: TRBV5-6
J gene: TRBJ2-5
D gene: NA
CDR3 DNA: TGTGCCAGCAGCACCGCAGAGACCCAGTACTTC
CDR3 protein: CASSTAETQYF

clone size: many
V gene: TRBV12-3/TRBV12-4
J gene: TRBJ1-2
D gene: NA
CDR3 DNA: TGTGCCAGCAGTTTAGGGGCGGGCTACACCTTC
CDR3 protein: CASSLGAGYTF

clone size: NA
V gene: TRBV12-3/TRBV12-4
J gene: TRBJ2-5
D gene: NA
CDR3 DNA: TGTGCCAGCAGTTTAGAGACAGGACCGCTGACTAGCTTTGAGACCCAGTACTTC
CDR3 protein: CASSLETGPLTSFETQYF

clone size: many
V gene: TRBV28
J gene: TRBJ2-7
D gene: NA
CDR3 DNA: TGTGCCAGCAGTTCACTCAGGGACCGGGGCGAGCAGTACTTC
CDR3 protein: CASSSLRDRGEQYF